Each of the 16 T cell receptor beta chains below was sequenced from the same sample in a study of PD-1 blockade in classical Hodgkin lymphoma. Method: immunoSEQ multiplex PCR; TCRdb's copy keeps in-frame clones and lacks some. The repertoire has tens of thousands of clones, 82% of them found once; the top ten carry approximately 35%. After autologous stem cell transplantation all patients relapsed, and prior brentuximab vedotin exposure differed between cohorts. The sequenced sample was peripheral blood mononuclear cells (PBMCs), obtained at baseline. The receptors derive from a human donor with classical Hodgkin lymphoma.

This chain uses TRBV7-6 with TRBJ2-5; D not resolved. Per the germline V gene, CDR1 is SGHVS and CDR2 is FNYEAQ. Trimming pared 5 bases from V and 1 base from J, leaving 5 bases between. The CDR3 is 12 residues long. CDR3 nucleotide sequence: TGTGCCAGCAGCCCCTCCCAAGAGACCCAGTACTTC. It specifies CASSPSQETQYF.

The chain couples TRBV4-2 to TRBJ2-1; D is unclear. The V gene's germline CDR1 is LGHNA and CDR2 YNFKEQ. With 0 bases removed from V and 2 bases from J, the gap between germline ends came to 8 bases. There are 15 residues in the CDR3. CDR3 bases: TGTGCCAGCAGCCAAGACGTACACACCTACAATGAGCAGTTCTTC. Its protein is CASSQDVHTYNEQFF.

The J gene is TRBJ1-1, the V gene TRBV7-3, with 8 bases fitting TRBD1. Per germline, CDR1 SGHTA and CDR2 FQGTGA. V was pared by 5 bases and J by 4 bases, with 6 bases of the junction left unmatched. The CDR3 has 14 residues. The CDR3 DNA is TGTGCCAGCAGCCTCCAGGGGGCGCGCACTGAAGCTTTCTTT. This codes for CASSLQGARTEAFF. Combining the CDR3 with reference TRBV7-3 and TRBJ1-1 gives the whole variable domain GAGVSQTPSNKVTEKGKYVELRCDPISGHTALYWYRQSLGQGPEFLIYFQGTGAADDSGLPNDRFFAVRPEGSVSTLKIQRTERGDSAVYLCASSLQGARTEAFFGQGTRLTVV.

The chain combines TRBV5-8 with TRBJ2-5; TRBD1 matches 8 bases. The V segment lost 5 bases and the J segment 3 bases; nucleotides outside the gene matches: 12. Germline CDR1 SGHTS, CDR2 YDEGEE. The CDR3 covers 16 residues. The CDR3 here is CASRRTGQAQKETQYF. The CDR3 DNA reads as TGTGCCAGCAGACGAACGGGACAGGCGCAAAAAGAGACCCAGTACTTC.

CDR3 nucleotides: TGTGCCAGCAGTGGACCTAGCGGAACTGAAGCTTTCTTT. Translating gives CASSGPSGTEAFF. V usage is TRBV6-6 and J usage is TRBJ1-1; unclear D gene. V lost 5 bases and J lost 5, with 12 bases in between. Germline assignment: CDR1 MNHNY and CDR2 SVGAGI (reference sequence). There are 13 residues in the CDR3.

This clone has a handful of counts. This rearrangement joins TRBV5-5 to TRBJ2-7; the D gene is possibly TRBD2 (5 bases). Germline assignment: CDR1 SGHKS and CDR2 YYEKEE (reference sequence). CDR3 size: 12 residues. V was trimmed by 6 bases and J by 3 bases, leaving 10 bases between them. CDR3 residues: CASTRDYYEQYF. DNA of the CDR3: TGTGCCAGCACTCGGGATTACTACGAGCAGTACTTC.

The chain combines TRBV11-3 with TRBJ2-7; a possible D gene is TRBD1 (5 bases). V was cut by 5 bases and J by 2 bases, with 13 bases left in between. Germline V lookup: CDR1 SGHNT, CDR2 YENEEA. The CDR3 is made up of 14 amino acids. CDR3 region: CASSPGQPPYEQYF. The DNA of the CDR3 is TGTGCCAGCAGCCCAGGACAACCGCCCTACGAGCAGTACTTC. The whole variable domain, remainder taken from reference TRBV11-3 and TRBJ2-7, is EAGVVQSPRYKIIEKKQPVAFWCNPISGHNTLYWYLQNLGQGPELLIRYENEEAVDDSQLPKDRFSAERLKGVDSTLKIQPAELGDSAVYLCASSPGQPPYEQYFGPGTRLTVT.

The genes are TRBV4-3 and TRBJ2-2, with 10 bases aligning to TRBD2. Germline V gives CDR1 LGHNA, CDR2 YSLEER. The junction had 5 bases not matched to a gene; V was cut back by 6 bases and J by 4 bases. This CDR3 has 15 residues. CDR3: CASSPAGGSTGELFF. The CDR3 DNA is TGCGCCAGCAGTCCAGCGGGGGGGAGCACCGGGGAGCTGTTTTTT.

V is TRBV5-1 and J is TRBJ1-4; D perhaps matches TRBD1 (5 bases). Germline loops: CDR1 SGHRS, CDR2 YFSETQ. Trimming left V 0 bases short and J 7 bases short, with 13 bases between. The CDR3 covers 15 residues. This chain's CDR3 is CASSLGGTGSEKLFF. The CDR3 DNA reads TGCGCCAGCAGCTTGGGAGGGACGGGAAGTGAAAAACTGTTTTTT.

The chain links TRBV7-2 to TRBJ1-2; the D is unclear. Germline V gives CDR1 SGHTA, CDR2 FQGNSA. The CDR3 is 14 residues long. Trimming removed 1 base at V and 4 bases at J, with 10 bases between. This chain's CDR3 is CASSLVTMGYGYTF. CDR3 coding DNA: TGTGCCAGCAGCTTAGTGACAATGGGCTATGGCTACACCTTC.

The J gene is TRBJ2-2, the V gene TRBV19; 8 bases are shared with TRBD2. The CDR3 length is 17 residues. V was pared by 6 bases and J by 3 bases, with 12 bases of the junction left unmatched. Germline CDR1 reads LNHDA; CDR2 reads SQIVND (reference sequence). The CDR3 region is CASSPGLGDRYTGELFF. CDR3 DNA: TGTGCCAGTAGCCCGGGACTAGGGGATAGATACACCGGGGAGCTGTTTTTT.

V is TRBV14 and J is TRBJ1-2; D possibly corresponds to TRBD1 (5 bases). The V gene lost 0 bases and the J gene lost 7 bases, with 12 bases spanning the gap. Germline V gene lookup returns CDR1 SGHDN and CDR2 FVKESK. CDR3 size: 14 residues. The CDR3, as DNA: TGTGCCAGCAGCCAAGATCGGGAAAGGGGTGGCTACACCTTC. This codes for CASSQDRERGGYTF.

Only one count was recorded for this clone. The chain couples TRBV5-1 to TRBJ2-3, with D uncertain. The CDR3 extends over 16 amino acids. Germline assignment: CDR1 SGHRS and CDR2 YFSETQ. Between the trimmed V and J ends, which lost 0 bases and 1 base, there was a span of 12 bases. The chain's CDR3 is CASSLGTTWGTDTQYF. CDR3 in DNA: TGCGCCAGCAGCTTGGGCACGACGTGGGGCACAGATACGCAGTATTTT.

The chain is built from TRBV27 and TRBJ1-4; tentatively, D is TRBD1 (5 bases). This CDR3 region has 14 residues. Germline CDR1 is MNHEY and CDR2 is SMNVEV (reference sequence). Trimming stripped 1 base from V and 8 bases from J, with 11 bases between. CDR3 sequence reads: CASSLLGGREKLFF. CDR3 nucleotides: TGTGCCAGCAGTTTATTGGGGGGAAGGGAAAAACTGTTTTTT.

CDR3 sequence reads: CASRRAYNEQFF. The CDR3 region has the DNA TGTGCCAGCCGTCGGGCCTACAATGAGCAGTTCTTC. The chain uses TRBV6-5 and TRBJ2-1; D is uncertain. The CDR3 has 12 amino acids. V was shortened by 8 bases and J by 2 bases, with 7 bases between the two germline ends. Germline loops: CDR1 MNHEY, CDR2 SVGAGI.

The chain has TRBV5-4 and TRBJ2-7; D is possibly TRBD1 (6 bases). The germline gives CDR1 SGHNT, CDR2 YYREEE (reference sequence). V lost 0 bases, J lost 5 bases, and 15 bases lay in between. The CDR3 is 15 residues long. In nucleotides, the CDR3 is TGTGCCAGCAGCTTGGATGGCGCACAGGGAAACGAGCAGTACTTC. Translated: CASSLDGAQGNEQYF.